Detailed here is one TCR beta chain. What this receptor recognizes is not known. The record has no base qualities; no much larger clone is one base away. The donors were roughly 40 Caucasian individuals from Russia, aged roughly 6 to 100 years, who were systemically healthy. Each donor gave 8 to 10 milliliters of peripheral blood, collected into EDTA-treated Vacutainer tubes. Ficoll-Paque density-gradient centrifugation was used to isolate PBMCs, with at least 6.5 million per sample. Trizol reagent was used to extract total RNA from PBMCs, with at least 5 micrograms per sample. For every donor, an aliquot of PBMCs went through flow cytometry to measure the percentages of naive CD45RAhigh/CD27high T cells. The record originates from a study of blood T cells in healthy people across ages (dated by TCRdb to the mid-2010s). For the study in its entirety: In model experiments, roughly one uniquely barcoded TCR beta cDNA molecule per two T cells was captured by template switching. To track age-related changes in TCR beta repertoire diversity, the study relied on deep sequencing normalized with unique cDNA molecular identifiers. Four age groups were formed from the donors: young (average approximately 15 years), middle-aged (approximately 40), aged (about 62) and long-lived (approximately 78). Donors of different ages were randomly distributed across sequencing lanes to avoid experimental bias. For two donors (one aged 18 to 29 and one aged 80 or older), the study analyzed two additional independent replicas of 1 million unique cDNA reads from the same blood draw.

The CDR3 goes from the cysteine to the phenylalanine over 13 residues. The only DNA kept is the CDR3, 39 bases in frame from the first base. CDR1 and CDR2, looked up from the germline V gene, are SNHLY and FYNNEI. The V and J ends are trimmed by 7 bases and 7 bases, leaving 14 bases between them. The paper's findings and limits, for the study overall: Bulk unsorted PBMC profiling prevented conclusive comparison of naive and antigen-experienced compartments. The percentage of naive T cells measured by flow cytometry correlated strongly with observed TCR beta diversity. As age increased, observed TCR beta diversity per million T cells dropped in a roughly linear way, and a significant reduction was already evident by age 40. Estimates of total diversity based on one million sequenced T cells were considered lower bounds and underestimates. The CMV infection status of donors was not known, potentially confounding age-related changes in expanded clonotypes. Compared with the aged group, the long-lived group had more naive CD4+ T cells, fewer expanded clones and increased TCR diversity, suggesting age selection.

Libraries were prepared through 5' RACE. The sample was run on an Illumina HiSeq 2500. A second PCR of about 6 to 12 cycles was performed with a sample-barcoded 5' primer and a J-beta primer mix. Each TCR beta cDNA molecule received a unique molecular identifier from a template-switch 5' adaptor carrying 12 random nucleotides. At least 3 million CDR3-containing paired-end reads were obtained from each sample. The Mint cDNA synthesis kit, primed by a TRBC-specific oligonucleotide, was used to synthesize first-strand cDNA from all RNA. Following uracil-DNA glycosylase treatment, a first 18-cycle PCR with universal primers M1SS and BC2_uni_R was performed on all cDNA. The published analysis was carried out like this. For normalization, 1 million high-quality reads were randomly selected from each sample, with every read carrying a distinct molecular identifier. Instead of being binned into consensus sequences, reads that shared molecular identifiers were thrown out. MiTCR, with a Q25 quality threshold and the strictest error-elimination algorithm, was used for CDR3 identification, clonotype clustering and error correction. A nonparametric unseen species model with Euler transformation was used to estimate a lower bound on total TCR beta diversity. Using fastp at Q25 and MiXCR, TCRdb reprocessed the public reads and kept productive beta chains. All rows with the same CDR3 protein become a single entry with the most common DNA and genes. None of the V and J calls come from the authors' own analysis; TCRdb made them. Recorded for this sample are 650,000 to 1,000,000 distinct CDR3 sequences; around 36% of them occurred a single time. About an eighth of the sample is held by the ten biggest clonotypes.

The sample comprised blood. The source of this sequence is a man aged 18 to 35 in good health. The rearrangement joined TRBV2 to TRBJ1-5; the D gene lacks a confident call. The nucleotide sequence is TGTGCCAGCACGAGAGCTCGGAGCCAGCCCCAGCATTTT. Its protein product is CASTRARSQPQHF.